A single sample is the source of the 30 T cell receptor beta chains below, sequenced in a study of beta chain features in type 1 diabetes. Study-wide results and limits: Type 1 diabetes patients had TCRB CDR3s that were shorter (moderately but significantly so) in all four CD4+ subsets.

Sequenced material consisted of expressed TCRB transcripts (all of the isolated RNA was reverse transcribed). Sequenced by immunoSEQ multiplex PCR; TCRdb stores in-frame clones only, minus some. The sample has about 190,000 clones, 6.5% to 9.5% seen once. Their target antigens are unknown. The sample was central memory CD4+ T cells from blood. All receptors derive from a woman between 40 and 50 years old with type 1 diabetes.

V and J are TRBV5-4 and TRBJ1-1; TRBD1 might be the D (5 bases). The germline CDR1 and CDR2 sequences are SGHNT and YYREEE (reference sequence). There are 14 residues in the CDR3. The V end was cut by 4 bases, the J end by 1 base, with 11 bases between. For the CDR3, the DNA is TGTGCCAGCAGCGCCGACGGGGGGAACACTGAAGCTTTCTTT. Translation gives CASSADGGNTEAFF.

In its sample, this clone was seen a few times. The chain employs TRBV29-1 and TRBJ2-3; D gene uncertain. Trimming left V 1 base short and J 0 bases short, with 8 bases between. CDR1 is SQVTM and CDR2 is ANQGSEA in the germline V gene. The CDR3 extends over 14 amino acids. CDR3 in DNA: TGCAGCGTTGAAGGACTTGCTAGCACAGATACGCAGTATTTT. It yields the protein CSVEGLASTDTQYF.

This chain links TRBV9 with TRBJ2-5, with D hard to call. The end of the DNA aligns better with TRBJ2-7, so the J call may be wrong. Germline V CDR1 and CDR2: SGDLS, YYNGEE. The CDR3 sequence is 14 residues long. CDR3 sequence (DNA): TGTGCCAGCAGCCCTTGGCAGGCTGCTTACGAGCAGTACTTC. Encoded protein: CASSPWQAAYEQYF.

This clone showed up just a few times. V and J are TRBV30 and TRBJ1-5, with TRBD1 matching 8 bases. The V and J ends lost 2 bases and 4 bases, in that order; junction bases with no gene match: 10. Germline CDR1 reads GTSNPN; CDR2 reads SVGIG (reference sequence). This CDR3 has 16 residues. The chain's CDR3 is CAWSQGNGQGNQPQHF. For the CDR3, the DNA is TGTGCCTGGAGTCAGGGAAACGGACAGGGTAATCAGCCCCAGCATTTT.

The CDR3 DNA reads as TGTGCCAGCAGTGCTCAGCGGGAGGGCACAGATACGCAGTATTTT. Amino acids: CASSAQREGTDTQYF. The J gene is TRBJ2-3, the V gene TRBV2; 9 bases match TRBD2. CDR1 is SNHLY, CDR2 FYNNEI, per germline. The CDR3 is made up of 15 amino acids. With 4 bases clipped from V and 1 base from J, the junction kept 3 bases outside the gene matches. The variable domain in full, completed from reference TRBV2 and TRBJ2-3, reads EPEVTQTPSHQVTQMGQEVILRCVPISNHLYFYWYRQILGQKVEFLVSFYNNEISEKSEIFDDQFSVERPDGSNFTLKIRSTKLEDSAMYFCASSAQREGTDTQYFGPGTRLTVL.

The chain is built from TRBV10-3 and TRBJ2-7; D is undetermined. The length of the CDR3 is 12 residues. In germline, CDR1 is ENHRY, CDR2 SYGVKD. Trimming shortened V by 2 bases and J by 5 bases, and 7 bases separated the two germline ends. In DNA form, the CDR3 reads TGTGCCATCAGTGAGACACTAAACGAGCAGTACTTC. Protein product: CAISETLNEQYF.

This clone appeared a few times. The chain employs TRBV28 and TRBJ2-7, with 10 nucleotides matching TRBD1. J gave up 6 bases and V 4 bases, and 9 bases lay outside the gene matches. The CDR3 length is 15 residues. Germline lookup yields CDR1 MDHEN and CDR2 SYDVKM. CDR3 amino acids: CASSYLRDRGGEQYF. The CDR3 coding sequence is TGTGCCAGCAGTTACCTCCGGGACAGGGGAGGCGAGCAGTACTTC.

This clone was found a few times. The chain joins TRBV29-1 to TRBJ1-5; unclear D gene. The germline V and J ends were trimmed by 5 bases and 6 bases, with 11 bases remaining between them. This CDR3 is 12 amino acids long. From germline, CDR1 is SQVTM and CDR2 ANQGSEA. As DNA, the CDR3 is TGCAGCGTTTATGAGTACGGTCAGCCCCAGCATTTT. Its translation is CSVYEYGQPQHF.

This chain links TRBV28 with TRBJ2-5; 7 nucleotides agree with TRBD1. From germline, CDR1 is MDHEN and CDR2 SYDVKM. V dropped 7 bases and J dropped 1; count of bases not matched to a gene: 9. The CDR3 loop spans 15 amino acids. CDR3 region: CASTSGQDLQETQYF. CDR3 nucleotides: TGTGCCAGCACATCCGGACAGGACCTCCAAGAGACCCAGTACTTC.

The DNA for the CDR3 is TGCGCCAGCAGCTTCACGGGATCCTACGAGCAGTACTTC. Its translation is CASSFTGSYEQYF. The V gene is TRBV5-1, the J gene TRBJ2-7, with a tentative D call TRBD2 (5 bases). V lost 2 bases and J lost 1, with 7 bases in between. CDR1 and CDR2 from the germline V gene are SGHRS and YFSETQ. The CDR3 is 13 residues long.

This clone was found a few times. The genes are TRBV19 and TRBJ1-1, with D perhaps TRBD1 (6 bases). CDR1 and CDR2 (germline): LNHDA, SQIVND (reference sequence). V dropped 6 bases and J dropped 1 base, with 12 bases sitting between them. This CDR3 region has 14 residues. The CDR3 loop reads CASRNRARNTEAFF. CDR3 bases: TGTGCCAGTAGGAACAGGGCCAGGAACACTGAAGCTTTCTTT.

This clone was counted a few times. V and J are TRBV7-6 and TRBJ2-2; 10 bases match TRBD2. Germline CDR1 reads SGHVS; CDR2 reads FNYEAQ. This CDR3 spans 15 amino acids. V was pared by 7 bases and J by 1 base, with 3 bases of the junction left unmatched. The DNA of the CDR3 is TGTGCCAGCAAATTAGCGGGAGGGAACACCGGGGAGCTGTTTTTT. Translation gives CASKLAGGNTGELFF.

This clone was observed a few times. The V call is TRBV19, the J call TRBJ1-5, with D hard to call. Germline values: CDR1 LNHDA, CDR2 SQIVND (reference sequence). The V end was cut by 3 bases, the J end by 5 bases, with 8 bases between. This CDR3 is 13 amino acids long. CDR3 in DNA: TGTGCCAGTAGTATGTGGGAGGATCAGCCCCAGCATTTT. Translated: CASSMWEDQPQHF.

The CDR3: CASTGTSGSNGEQFF. CDR3 nucleotide sequence: TGTGCCAGTACCGGGACTAGCGGGAGTAACGGTGAGCAGTTCTTC. This chain connects TRBV5-4 to TRBJ2-1; 14 nucleotides agree with TRBD2. Trimming at V came to 8 bases and at J to 9 bases, leaving 10 bases not matched to a gene. Per the germline V gene, CDR1 is SGHNT and CDR2 is YYREEE (reference sequence). The CDR3 is made up of 15 amino acids.

The J gene is TRBJ1-2, the V gene TRBV28, with 8 bases lining up with TRBD1. With 6 bases clipped from V and 0 bases from J, the junction kept 6 bases outside the gene matches. From germline, CDR1 is MDHEN and CDR2 SYDVKM. CDR3 length equals 15 residues. The CDR3 DNA reads as TGTGCCAGCAGCCTCCGGACAGGGACTAACTATGGCTACACCTTC. Translated, it gives CASSLRTGTNYGYTF.

V gene TRBV30 combines with J gene TRBJ2-6, with D uncertain. Germline V gives CDR1 GTSNPN, CDR2 SVGIG (reference sequence). The CDR3 spans 13 residues. V shed 2 bases and J shed 0 bases, with 2 bases lying between them. The CDR3 here is CAWSLSGANVLTF. CDR3 sequence (DNA): TGTGCCTGGAGTCTCTCTGGGGCCAACGTCCTGACTTTC.

The rearrangement links TRBV29-1 to TRBJ2-1, with D maybe TRBD2 (8 bases). This CDR3 contains 15 residues. CDR1 and CDR2 (germline): SQVTM, ANQGSEA. V lost 6 bases, J lost 8 bases, and 23 bases lay in between. The DNA of the CDR3 is TGCAGCGTCCCGAGCGGGGGTACAGGGGTGTATGAGCAGTTCTTC. It is translated as CSVPSGGTGVYEQFF.

As for this clone: Compared with germline, one end of the junction differs, possibly owing to a read error. V usage is TRBV7-9 and J usage is TRBJ2-1; D may be TRBD2 (6 bases). The germline V gene has CDR1 SEHNR and CDR2 FQNEAQ (reference sequence). The CDR3 is 12 residues long. The chain's CDR3 is CASSQEGGKQFF. CDR3 nucleotides: TGCGCCAGCAGCCAGGAAGGAGGGAAGCAGTTCTTC. Full variable domain (missing parts from reference TRBV7-9 and TRBJ2-1): DTGVSQNPRHKITKRGQNVTFRCDPISEHNRLYWYRQTLGQGPEFLTYFQNEAQLEKSRLLSDRFSAERPKGSFSTLEIQRTEQGDSAMYLCASSQEGGKQFFGPGTRLTVL.

This clone turned up a few times. The gene calls are TRBV7-2 and TRBJ2-4; 10 bases are shared with TRBD1. Germline CDR1 reads SGHTA; CDR2 reads FQGNSA. CDR3 length: 16 amino acids. V gave up 5 bases and J gave up 1 base; unmatched junction bases: 5. This chain's CDR3 is CASSLGGQGAKNIQYF. CDR3 coding DNA: TGTGCCAGCAGCCTTGGGGGACAGGGGGCCAAAAACATTCAGTACTTC.

This clone turned up a few times. This chain links TRBV5-1 with TRBJ2-5; TRBD1 agrees at 9 bases. Trimming at V came to 5 bases and at J to 5 bases, leaving 7 bases not matched to a gene. Germline V CDR1 and CDR2: SGHRS, YFSETQ. CDR3 length equals 14 residues. The CDR3 DNA reads TGCGCCAGCAGATCCGGGACAGGGAGTGAGACCCAGTACTTC. Protein sequence: CASRSGTGSETQYF. Full variable domain (missing parts from reference TRBV5-1 and TRBJ2-5): KAGVTQTPRYLIKTRGQQVTLSCSPISGHRSVSWYQQTPGQGLQFLFEYFSETQRNKGNFPGRFSGRQFSNSRSEMNVSTLELGDSALYLCASRSGTGSETQYFGPGTRLLVL.

This clone was seen only a few times. The V and J genes are TRBV5-1 and TRBJ2-2; D not certain. Germline V gene data show CDR1 as SGHRS and CDR2 as YFSETQ. V lost 1 base, J lost 10 bases, and 11 bases lay in between. This CDR3 spans 13 amino acids. The CDR3 loop reads CASSLSVVAELFF. DNA of the CDR3: TGCGCCAGCAGCTTGTCAGTGGTTGCGGAGCTGTTTTTT.

This clone has only a few counts. V gene TRBV18 combines with J gene TRBJ2-5; no definite D call. The CDR3 has 14 amino acids. V was clipped by 3 bases and J by 4 bases, with 12 bases between them. Germline loops: CDR1 KGHSH, CDR2 LQKENI. CDR3 residues: CASSPRETGETQYF. The CDR3 nucleotides are TGTGCCAGCTCACCCCGAGAGACTGGAGAGACCCAGTACTTC.

This clone has more than one count but fewer than ten. The V call is TRBV11-2, the J call TRBJ2-1; the match to TRBD1 covers 8 bases. Trimming at V came to 5 bases and at J to 4 bases, leaving 10 bases not matched to a gene. The CDR3 runs 16 residues. The germline gives CDR1 SGHAT, CDR2 FQNNGV. The CDR3 loop is CASSVGQASRYNEQFF. CDR3 in DNA: TGTGCCAGCAGCGTGGGACAGGCCTCAAGGTACAATGAGCAGTTCTTC.

There are many counts of this clone. The rearrangement joins TRBV10-3 to TRBJ1-1; possible D gene TRBD1, 5 bases. CDR3 length: 15 residues. Trimming left V 2 bases short and J 3 bases short, with 13 bases between. Germline CDR1 reads ENHRY; CDR2 reads SYGVKD. The CDR3 reads CAISERGPGDTEAFF. In nucleotides, the CDR3 is TGTGCCATCAGTGAGAGAGGACCGGGGGACACTGAAGCTTTCTTT.

In this sample, this clone turned up a few times. The V gene is TRBV19, the J gene TRBJ2-1; 12 nucleotides agree with TRBD2. J was trimmed by 3 bases and V by 5 bases; bases with no gene match: 2. The germline V gene encodes CDR1 LNHDA and CDR2 SQIVND (reference sequence). The CDR3 length is 15 residues. The CDR3 here is CASSLAGGSYNEQFF. The CDR3, as DNA: TGTGCCAGTAGTCTAGCGGGAGGGAGCTACAATGAGCAGTTCTTC.

The gene calls are TRBV15 and TRBJ1-1; D is perhaps TRBD1 (5 bases). Trimming pared 5 bases from V and 0 bases from J, leaving 13 bases between. Germline CDR1 is LNHNV and CDR2 is YYDKDF (reference sequence). This CDR3 spans 15 amino acids. For the CDR3, the DNA is TGTGCCACCAGCTCGGGACGGGGGGTGAACACTGAAGCTTTCTTT. Encoded protein: CATSSGRGVNTEAFF.

This clone turned up a few times. The chain combines TRBV4-1 with TRBJ1-2; D call uncertain. Germline V gene sequence: CDR1 MGHRA, CDR2 YSYEKL. The CDR3 consists of 14 residues. V lost 4 bases to trimming and J lost 2 bases, with 11 bases between them. The CDR3 sequence is CASSRTGENYGYTF. The CDR3 nucleotides read TGCGCCAGCAGCCGGACCGGGGAGAACTATGGCTACACCTTC.

This chain connects TRBV4-3 to TRBJ2-7, with 8 nucleotides matching TRBD1. J lost 0 bases, V lost 0 bases, and 7 bases had no gene match. The V gene's germline CDR1 is LGHNA and CDR2 YSLEER. The CDR3 spans 17 residues. The CDR3 here is CASSQEMVGTGSYEQYF. In DNA form, the CDR3 reads TGCGCCAGCAGCCAAGAAATGGTGGGGACAGGCTCCTACGAGCAGTACTTC.

The chain links TRBV18 to TRBJ2-7; D perhaps matches TRBD1 (5 bases). This CDR3 is built from 13 residues. Trimming pared 3 bases from V and 3 bases from J, leaving 9 bases between. From germline, CDR1 is KGHSH and CDR2 LQKENI. CDR3 sequence (DNA): TGTGCCAGCTCACCCGACAGCTTCTACGAGCAGTACTTC. Protein: CASSPDSFYEQYF.

This clone turned up a few times. The chain joins TRBV5-4 to TRBJ1-5, with 8 bases identical to TRBD1. CDR1 and CDR2 (germline): SGHNT, YYREEE (reference sequence). V was pared by 5 bases and J by 6 bases, with 7 bases of the junction left unmatched. CDR3 length: 14 amino acids. CDR3 protein: CASSAQGAGQPQHF. CDR3 sequence (DNA): TGTGCCAGCAGTGCTCAGGGGGCGGGTCAGCCCCAGCATTTT.